The entry below describes one TCR beta chain. The antigen is undetermined. Random hexamers served to reverse transcribe roughly 0.45 to 1 ug RNA. With immunoSEQ multiplex PCR, TCR beta CDR3 was amplified across 54 Vbeta and 13 Jbeta. TCRdb independently ran MiXCR on the immunoSEQ multiplex PCR reads; one entry per CDR3 protein. Of some 260,000 distinct CDR3 sequences detected, approximately 84% appear once; the ten largest clones hold around 0.12%. The germline gives CDR1 MDHEN, CDR2 SYDVKM. Trimming removed 2 bases from V and 1 base from J, with 14 bases in between. The CDR3 totals 16 residues. These data come from a study of CD8 T cells in Susac syndrome. The authors carried out high-throughput sequencing of TCR beta. They applied it to CD8+ and CD4+ T cells obtained from blood. TEMRA cells were FACS-enriched, while CD8+ and CD4+ T cells were negatively isolated. Whole-study findings and limits: The study acknowledged a relatively small number of individuals in its TCR sequencing and HLA analysis.

Sequencing was carried out using CD8+ T cells from PBMCs. This chain links TRBV28 with TRBJ1-1; D might be TRBD1 (5 bases). This receptor was taken from a human donor with multiple sclerosis. The CDR3 coding sequence is TGTGCCAGCAGTTTACGGGGCTTGGGAGAGAACACTGAAGCTTTCTTT. Encoded protein: CASSLRGLGENTEAFF.